These 29 T cell receptor beta chains were sequenced from one sample in a study of cytomegalovirus exposure and HLA in healthy donors. PCR employed 60 Vbeta and 13 Jbeta primers. Only in-frame clones appear in the TCRdb table, and some are missing; sequencing was by immunoSEQ multiplex PCR. The sample has approximately 93,000 clones. The sample was PBMCs. The origin of the receptors is a woman between 25 and 40 years old in good health and CMV-seronegative.

The V and J genes are TRBV5-4 and TRBJ1-1; TRBD1 matches 10 bases. CDR1 is SGHNT, CDR2 YYREEE, per germline (reference sequence). The V segment lost 4 bases and the J segment 13 bases; nucleotides outside the gene matches: 22. CDR3 length: 17 residues. The CDR3 here is CASSVGTGVRGSGQGFF. CDR3 nucleotide sequence: TGTGCCAGCAGCGTCGGGACAGGGGTGCGAGGTTCTGGGCAAGGTTTCTTT.

Note on this clone: Additional DNA sequences in this sample encode the identical CDR3. The chain employs TRBV4-1 and TRBJ1-4, with D possibly matching TRBD1 (5 bases). This CDR3 spans 14 amino acids. Germline V gene data show CDR1 as MGHRA and CDR2 as YSYEKL. V was pared by 3 bases and J by 6 bases, with 11 bases between. DNA of the CDR3: TGCGCCAGCAGCCACTCTGGGGCTTATGAAAAACTGTTTTTT. Its translation: CASSHSGAYEKLFF.

V and J are TRBV4-1 and TRBJ2-4; 10 nucleotides align to TRBD2. The CDR3 has 16 amino acids. Looked up from germline, CDR1 is MGHRA and CDR2 is YSYEKL. Losses at the gene ends were 4 bases for V and 0 bases for J; bases not matched to a gene: 3. CDR3 DNA: TGCGCCAGCAGCCCGCTAGCGGGAGAAGCCAAAAACATTCAGTACTTC. Translation gives CASSPLAGEAKNIQYF.

The V call is TRBV19, the J call TRBJ2-7; 9 nucleotides align to TRBD2. Germline CDR1 reads LNHDA; CDR2 reads SQIVND (reference sequence). CDR3 size: 15 residues. The J segment lost 2 bases and the V segment lost 6 bases, leaving 8 bases of the junction unmatched. CDR3 amino acids: CASSRPSGNTYEQYF. The CDR3 region has the DNA TGTGCCAGTAGCCGCCCTAGCGGGAATACCTACGAGCAGTACTTC.

The chain carries TRBV18 and TRBJ2-7, with D maybe TRBD2 (5 bases). The CDR3 is 12 residues long. Germline lookup yields CDR1 KGHSH and CDR2 LQKENI. With 6 bases removed from V and 5 bases from J, the gap between germline ends came to 11 bases. CDR3 sequence: CASSPRGHEQYF. In DNA form, the CDR3 reads TGTGCCAGCTCCCCCCGGGGTCACGAGCAGTACTTC.

The chain combines TRBV5-1 with TRBJ2-7; 8 bases agree with TRBD2. V lost 2 bases and J lost 2; bases outside the gene matches: 9. The CDR3 is made up of 16 amino acids. From germline, CDR1 is SGHRS and CDR2 YFSETQ. The CDR3 is CASSFSREGQTYEQYF. The CDR3 nucleotides read TGCGCCAGCAGCTTTTCCCGGGAGGGTCAAACCTACGAGCAGTACTTC.

The chain employs TRBV28 and TRBJ2-7; TRBD1 aligns across 11 bases. The CDR3 is made up of 15 amino acids. After removal of 6 bases from V and 6 bases from J, the junction contained 10 bases not matched to a gene. Germline loops: CDR1 MDHEN, CDR2 SYDVKM. The CDR3 region is CASSSYGQGAREQYF. Here the CDR3 DNA reads TGTGCCAGCAGCTCCTACGGACAGGGGGCGCGCGAGCAGTACTTC. Full variable domain (rest looked up from reference TRBV28 and TRBJ2-7): DVKVTQSSRYLVKRTGEKVFLECVQDMDHENMFWYRQDPGLGLRLIYFSYDVKMKEKGDIPEGYSVSREKKERFSLILESASTNQTSMYLCASSSYGQGAREQYFGPGTRLTVT.

V usage is TRBV27 and J usage is TRBJ2-7; no reliable D call. The CDR3 sequence is 14 residues long. The V end was cut by 5 bases, the J end by 3 bases, with 14 bases between. Germline CDR1 and CDR2: MNHEY and SMNVEV (reference sequence). The CDR3 DNA is TGTGCCAGCAGTCCAACCCCGACTGGCTACGAGCAGTACTTC. Translated, it gives CASSPTPTGYEQYF.

The CDR3 DNA reads TGTGCCAGCACCAAGGGACAGGGTTGGTCCAATCAGCCCCAGCATTTT. Its translation: CASTKGQGWSNQPQHF. The chain uses TRBV28 and TRBJ1-5; 9 nucleotides agree with TRBD1. The trim removed 7 bases at V and 3 bases at J, leaving 10 bases unmatched. Germline V CDR1 and CDR2: MDHEN, SYDVKM. The CDR3 has 16 amino acids.

The gene calls are TRBV27 and TRBJ2-3, with a weak D call TRBD2 (6 bases). V was pared by 3 bases and J by 6 bases, with 10 bases between. The CDR3 covers 13 residues. Germline CDR1 and CDR2: MNHEY and SMNVEV (reference sequence). The CDR3 reads CASSFGAGDTQYF. As DNA, the CDR3 is TGTGCCAGCAGTTTCGGCGCGGGGGATACGCAGTATTTT.

The V and J genes are TRBV18 and TRBJ2-7, with D perhaps TRBD1 (7 bases). Trimming left V 1 base short and J 7 bases short, with 14 bases between. Germline assignment: CDR1 KGHSH and CDR2 LQKENI. CDR3 length: 14 amino acids. CDR3 residues: CASSPQGQGGEQYF. The CDR3 nucleotides are TGTGCCAGCTCACCACAAGGGCAGGGGGGTGAGCAGTACTTC.

V usage is TRBV6-1 and J usage is TRBJ1-4; 8 nucleotides line up with TRBD1. Trimming took 7 bases from V and 7 from J; bases not matched to a gene: 8. The germline CDR1 and CDR2 sequences are MNHNS and SASEGT. The CDR3 sequence is 14 residues long. The CDR3 region is CASNRQGIFEKLFF. The CDR3 bases are TGTGCCAGCAACAGACAGGGGATTTTTGAAAAACTGTTTTTT.

The chain combines TRBV19 with TRBJ1-2; D is ambiguous. V was trimmed by 4 bases and J by 7 bases, leaving 7 bases between them. The CDR3 sequence is 11 residues long. Per the germline V gene, CDR1 is LNHDA and CDR2 is SQIVND (reference sequence). This CDR3 reads CASSTLLGYTF. CDR3 DNA: TGTGCCAGTAGTACACTTCTTGGCTACACCTTC.

CDR3 DNA sequence: TGTGCCAGCAGCCAATTAAGCGGGACGAACACCGGGGAGCTGTTTTTT. Its translation: CASSQLSGTNTGELFF. The rearrangement uses TRBV6-6 and TRBJ2-2; 7 nucleotides line up with TRBD2. J gave up 0 bases and V 6 bases, and 7 bases lay outside the gene matches. The length of the CDR3 is 16 residues. The V gene's germline CDR1 is MNHNY and CDR2 SVGAGI (reference sequence).

DNA for the CDR3: TGTGCCAGCAGCTCCGGAGTGATAGCGGAGGAGGACACCATATATTTT. As protein: CASSSGVIAEEDTIYF. The V and J genes are TRBV7-9 and TRBJ1-3; D unclear. Trimming took 4 bases from V and 8 from J, leaving 21 bases between them. This CDR3 has 16 residues. Per germline, CDR1 SEHNR and CDR2 FQNEAQ (reference sequence).

The gene calls are TRBV5-1 and TRBJ2-2; D is ambiguous. The CDR3 extends over 15 amino acids. Trimming removed 3 bases from V and 5 bases from J, with 14 bases in between. Germline V gene sequence: CDR1 SGHRS, CDR2 YFSETQ. The DNA for the CDR3 is TGCGCCAGCAGCTCTTCCGCCCGAGCTACCGGGGAGCTGTTTTTT. Its protein product is CASSSSARATGELFF.

This chain connects TRBV19 to TRBJ2-1; tentatively, D is TRBD2 (6 bases). V dropped 7 bases and J dropped 7 bases, with 20 bases sitting between them. The CDR3 consists of 15 residues. The V gene's germline CDR1 is LNHDA and CDR2 SQIVND (reference sequence). The CDR3 here is CASIQEPGLPNEQFF. The CDR3 nucleotides are TGTGCCAGTATCCAAGAACCGGGACTCCCGAATGAGCAGTTCTTC.

The chain links TRBV28 to TRBJ2-7, with TRBD2 as a possible D gene (6 bases). Germline values: CDR1 MDHEN, CDR2 SYDVKM. The CDR3 runs to 15 residues. V dropped 1 base and J dropped 3 bases, with 13 bases sitting between them. This CDR3 is CASSLFGGVVYEQYF. In DNA, the CDR3 is TGTGCCAGCAGTTTATTCGGCGGGGTGGTCTACGAGCAGTACTTC.

The V call is TRBV23-1, the J call TRBJ1-5; TRBD1 might be the D (5 bases). TRBV23-1 is marked as an open reading frame, function uncertain. Trimming left V 1 base short and J 2 bases short, with 15 bases between. The CDR3 has 17 residues. This chain's CDR3 is CASSQFNSGMGNQPQHF. The CDR3 DNA reads TGCGCCAGCAGTCAATTCAATTCAGGGATGGGCAATCAGCCCCAGCATTTT.

The rearrangement uses TRBV7-9 and TRBJ2-1; 8 nucleotides line up with TRBD2. Germline lookup yields CDR1 SEHNR and CDR2 FQNEAQ (reference sequence). The CDR3 runs 18 residues. J was trimmed by 4 bases and V by 1 base; bases with no gene match: 12. The CDR3 region is CASSLEVAGRPLYNEQFF. DNA for the CDR3: TGTGCCAGCAGCTTAGAGGTAGCGGGGCGCCCCCTATACAATGAGCAGTTCTTC.

CDR3 bases: TGTGCCAGTAGTATAGCGGCAGGGGGCACGGGCCAGCCCCAGCATTTT. Encoded protein: CASSIAAGGTGQPQHF. The V call is TRBV19, the J call TRBJ1-5, with 8 bases aligning to TRBD1. Germline lookup yields CDR1 LNHDA and CDR2 SQIVND (reference sequence). The CDR3 spans 16 residues. Trimming cost V 1 base and J 7 bases; bases outside gene matches: 9.

Here the CDR3 reads CATSPAGLNTGELFF. The CDR3, as DNA: TGTGCCACCTCCCCCGCGGGACTGAACACCGGGGAGCTGTTTTTT. The rearrangement joins TRBV7-9 to TRBJ2-2, with D maybe TRBD2 (6 bases). The V end lost 10 bases, the J end lost 1 base, and 16 bases lay between the germline ends. Looked up from germline, CDR1 is SEHNR and CDR2 is FQNEAQ (reference sequence). CDR3 length equals 15 residues.

The rearrangement uses TRBV14 and TRBJ2-3, with 9 bases identical to TRBD2. CDR1 SGHDN and CDR2 FVKESK come from the germline V gene. The CDR3 length is 14 residues. V shed 4 bases, J shed 6 bases, and the junction held 5 bases outside the gene matches. CDR3 in amino acids: CASSRAGGPDTQYF. The CDR3 coding sequence is TGTGCCAGCAGCCGGGCGGGAGGGCCCGATACGCAGTATTTT.

The chain uses TRBV7-9 and TRBJ2-3; no clear D. Germline-derived CDR1 and CDR2 are SEHNR and FQNEAQ (reference sequence). Trimming left V 4 bases short and J 3 bases short, with 8 bases between. This CDR3 is built from 13 residues. CDR3 in amino acids: CASSSSGTDTQYF. CDR3 coding DNA: TGTGCCAGCAGCTCATCCGGGACAGATACGCAGTATTTT.

The chain couples TRBV27 to TRBJ2-7; D call uncertain. The CDR3 covers 12 residues. Trimming shortened V by 5 bases and J by 0 bases, and 5 bases separated the two germline ends. Germline V gene data show CDR1 as MNHEY and CDR2 as SMNVEV (reference sequence). CDR3 DNA: TGTGCCAGCAGTCTCTACTCCTACGAGCAGTACTTC. It specifies CASSLYSYEQYF.

Concerning this clone itself: It is likely a read error, because the conserved phenylalanine at the end of the CDR3 is missing. The chain employs TRBV7-9 and TRBJ2-7, with 9 nucleotides matching TRBD1. The CDR3 sequence is 15 residues long. The germline V gene has CDR1 SEHNR and CDR2 FQNEAQ (reference sequence). V dropped 3 bases and J dropped 3; count of bases not matched to a gene: 6. CDR3: CASSLLTGGNYEQYL. In DNA form, the CDR3 reads TGTGCCAGCAGCTTGCTTACAGGGGGCAACTACGAGCAGTACCTC.

The chain combines TRBV28 with TRBJ1-2, with TRBD1 as a possible D gene (6 bases). This CDR3 contains 16 residues. Germline CDR1 and CDR2: MDHEN and SYDVKM. The V gene lost 8 bases and the J gene lost 7 bases, with 26 bases spanning the gap. CDR3 nucleotides: TGTGCCAGCCGACGATTGCAGGGCAGGGGCTACCTTGGCTACACCTTC. Protein: CASRRLQGRGYLGYTF.

The chain employs TRBV13 and TRBJ2-7; 9 nucleotides align to TRBD2. The CDR3 sequence is 16 residues long. V lost 3 bases and J lost 0; bases outside the gene matches: 6. In germline, CDR1 is PRHDT, CDR2 FYEKMQ (reference sequence). The CDR3 loop is CASSFPTSGGSYEQYF. The CDR3 nucleotides read TGTGCCAGCAGCTTTCCGACTAGCGGAGGCTCCTACGAGCAGTACTTC. Full variable domain (remainder filled in from reference TRBV13 and TRBJ2-7): AAGVIQSPRHLIKEKRETATLKCYPIPRHDTVYWYQQGPGQDPQFLISFYEKMQSDKGSIPDRFSAQQFSDYHSELNMSSLELGDSALYFCASSFPTSGGSYEQYFGPGTRLTVT.

This rearrangement joins TRBV12-5 to TRBJ1-2, with TRBD1 matching over 12 bases. The CDR3 totals 14 residues. Germline loops: CDR1 LGHNT, CDR2 FRNRAP. V was clipped by 6 bases and J by 8 bases; unmatched bases: 7. CDR3 DNA sequence: TGTGCTAGTGGACTGGGACAGGGGGCTGGAGGCTACACCTTC. It yields the protein CASGLGQGAGGYTF.